The 26 T cell receptor beta chains presented below share a single source sample, sequenced in a study of beta chain features in type 1 diabetes. Expressed TCRB transcripts were sequenced after all isolated RNA was converted to cDNA. The data were produced by immunoSEQ multiplex PCR, yet TCRdb's version contains in-frame clones alone and is incomplete. The sample lists fewer than 250,000 clones; 11% to 15% were seen once. Sequenced material: naive CD4+ T cells from blood. All receptors come from a woman aged 40 to 55 in good health.

This clone was seen a few times. V usage is TRBV6-6 and J usage is TRBJ2-2, with 9 bases that match TRBD1. Trimming took 6 bases from V and 5 from J; bases not matched to a gene: 4. Germline V CDR1 and CDR2: MNHNY, SVGAGI (reference sequence). The CDR3 is made up of 14 amino acids. The CDR3 DNA reads TGTGCCAGCAGCCCGACAGGGGGAACCGGGGAGCTGTTTTTT. Translation gives CASSPTGGTGELFF.

The rearrangement links TRBV10-1 to TRBJ1-5; TRBD1 matches 7 bases. V shed 4 bases, J shed 4 bases, and the junction held 1 base outside the gene matches. The germline V gene has CDR1 WNHNN and CDR2 SYGVQD (reference sequence). The CDR3 loop spans 13 amino acids. The CDR3 DNA sequence: TGCGCCAGCAGTGGGACAGGTAATCAGCCCCAGCATTTT. Protein: CASSGTGNQPQHF.

The V gene is TRBV10-2, the J gene TRBJ2-7, with TRBD1 matching over 7 bases. V shed 1 base and J 2 bases; nucleotides not matched to a gene: 5. The CDR3 runs to 15 residues. The germline gives CDR1 WSHSY, CDR2 SAAADI. CDR3 bases: TGCGCCAGCAGTGAGTGGGACAGCGCGACCTACGAGCAGTACTTC. It translates to CASSEWDSATYEQYF.

This clone appeared a few times. J is TRBJ2-1 and V is TRBV6-5, with TRBD2 identical over 14 bases. Trimming cost V 8 bases and J 15 bases; bases outside gene matches: 12. Germline V gene sequence: CDR1 MNHEY, CDR2 SVGAGI. The CDR3 consists of 14 residues. CDR3 protein: CASGRTSGGTWRFF. For the CDR3, the DNA is TGTGCCAGCGGCCGGACTAGCGGGGGGACCTGGCGGTTCTTC.

The chain carries TRBV9 and TRBJ1-1, with 7 bases matching TRBD1. Germline V gives CDR1 SGDLS, CDR2 YYNGEE. This CDR3 contains 14 residues. Germline trimming cut 3 bases from V and 6 bases from J; bases unmatched to any gene: 8. The CDR3 bases are TGTGCCAGCAGCGCAACAGGGGTTACGGCTGAAGCTTTCTTT. Translated: CASSATGVTAEAFF.

In DNA form, the CDR3 reads TGTGCCAGCAGGCCACAGGGATATGGCTACACCTTC. The encoded protein is CASRPQGYGYTF. The V gene is TRBV2, the J gene TRBJ1-2; tentative D call: TRBD1 (6 bases). Per the germline V gene, CDR1 is SNHLY and CDR2 is FYNNEI. V was clipped by 6 bases and J by 5 bases, with 10 bases between them. This CDR3 has 12 amino acids.

The V gene is TRBV6-1, the J gene TRBJ2-3; 8 nucleotides agree with TRBD2. CDR3 length: 15 amino acids. After removal of 2 bases from V and 2 bases from J, the junction contained 3 bases not matched to a gene. Germline CDR1 and CDR2: MNHNS and SASEGT. CDR3 DNA sequence: TGTGCCAGCAGTGAACGACTAGCGCCCACAGATACGCAGTATTTT. This sequence encodes CASSERLAPTDTQYF.

The chain has TRBV6-6 and TRBJ2-7; 7 bases align to TRBD1. In germline, CDR1 is MNHNY, CDR2 SVGAGI (reference sequence). The CDR3 totals 14 residues. With 7 bases clipped from V and 3 bases from J, the junction kept 9 bases outside the gene matches. The CDR3 DNA reads TGTGCCAGCACCCTCGACAGGGCCAGCTACGAGCAGTACTTC. Amino acids: CASTLDRASYEQYF.

A few counts support this clone. V and J are TRBV7-2 and TRBJ1-2, with TRBD1 matching 7 bases. This CDR3 region has 12 residues. Germline V gene sequence: CDR1 SGHTA, CDR2 FQGNSA. Trimming removed 5 bases from V and 5 bases from J; junction bases left unmatched: 2. The CDR3 is CASSVQGYGYTF. CDR3 bases: TGTGCCAGCAGCGTACAGGGGTATGGCTACACCTTC.

This clone has more than one count but fewer than ten. The V gene is TRBV4-1, the J gene TRBJ1-2, with 7 bases that match TRBD1. V shed 4 bases and J 3 bases; nucleotides not matched to a gene: 8. CDR1 is MGHRA and CDR2 is YSYEKL in the germline V gene. This CDR3 contains 15 residues. This chain's CDR3 is CASSLRQGRDYGYTF. For the CDR3, the DNA is TGCGCCAGCAGCCTAAGACAGGGACGGGACTATGGCTACACCTTC.

The V and J genes are TRBV7-2 and TRBJ2-2, with D maybe TRBD1 (6 bases). CDR3 size: 15 residues. Germline CDR1 and CDR2: SGHTA and FQGNSA. Trimming removed 2 bases at V and 2 bases at J, with 9 bases between. CDR3 coding DNA: TGTGCCAGCAGCTTATACAGGGCAAACACCGGGGAGCTGTTTTTT. It specifies CASSLYRANTGELFF.

The genes are TRBV5-4 and TRBJ2-1; TRBD1 matches 7 bases. V shed 4 bases and J 5 bases; nucleotides not matched to a gene: 12. The CDR3 is 16 residues long. CDR1 and CDR2 (germline): SGHNT, YYREEE (reference sequence). The CDR3 DNA reads TGTGCCAGCAGCGACCCTGGGACAGAACTCAACAATGAGCAGTTCTTC. Encoded protein: CASSDPGTELNNEQFF.

The rearrangement joins TRBV6-5 to TRBJ1-1; a weak D match, TRBD1 (5 bases). Germline V lookup: CDR1 MNHEY, CDR2 SVGAGI. Trimming left V 8 bases short and J 4 bases short, with 14 bases between. CDR3 length: 13 amino acids. In nucleotides, the CDR3 is TGTGCCAGCCGCCCGGGGGGGTTCACTGAAGCTTTCTTT. Translating gives CASRPGGFTEAFF.

V gene TRBV19 combines with J gene TRBJ1-2, with 7 bases fitting TRBD1. V gave up 7 bases and J gave up 5 bases; unmatched junction bases: 10. The germline V gene has CDR1 LNHDA and CDR2 SQIVND (reference sequence). The CDR3 has 14 amino acids. DNA of the CDR3: TGTGCCAGTATCCCCGCGGCAGGGGGGTATGGCTACACCTTC. Amino acids: CASIPAAGGYGYTF.

The chain carries TRBV7-6 and TRBJ1-6; 8 nucleotides align to TRBD1. This CDR3 is 14 amino acids long. J was trimmed by 14 bases and V by 8 bases; bases with no gene match: 14. Looked up from germline, CDR1 is SGHVS and CDR2 is FNYEAQ. The CDR3 spells CASRRGQEAQALHF. The CDR3 DNA reads TGTGCCAGCCGCCGGGGACAGGAGGCCCAAGCCCTCCACTTT.

Only a few counts were recorded for this clone. The rearrangement joins TRBV12-5 to TRBJ2-1, with 7 positions matching TRBD1. The CDR3 runs 15 residues. The trim removed 7 bases at V and 0 bases at J, leaving 6 bases unmatched. The germline CDR1 and CDR2 sequences are LGHNT and FRNRAP. The CDR3 region has the DNA TGTGCTAGTGAAATTGGGGACAGCTCCTACAATGAGCAGTTCTTC. Translation gives CASEIGDSSYNEQFF.

The gene calls are TRBV7-9 and TRBJ1-5, with D unclear. The V gene's germline CDR1 is SEHNR and CDR2 FQNEAQ (reference sequence). The CDR3 length is 13 residues. The germline V and J ends were trimmed by 5 bases and 4 bases, with 9 bases remaining between them. CDR3 DNA sequence: TGTGCCAGCAGCCTTGGGAGAAATCAGCCCCAGCATTTT. This sequence encodes CASSLGRNQPQHF.

This clone appeared a few times. The V call is TRBV5-4, the J call TRBJ1-4; D is perhaps TRBD1 (6 bases). Germline assignment: CDR1 SGHNT and CDR2 YYREEE (reference sequence). The ends were cut back, 4 bases at V and 10 bases at J, with 17 bases in the middle. The CDR3 has 14 residues. CDR3 protein: CASSQDSGERKLFF. The CDR3 coding sequence is TGTGCCAGCAGCCAGGACAGTGGTGAGCGAAAACTGTTTTTT.

This clone was counted a few times. The CDR3 DNA reads as TGTGCCAGCAGCTTAGAAAGGGGTCGGGAGACCCAGTACTTC. It codes for CASSLERGRETQYF. The chain has TRBV7-2 and TRBJ2-5; TRBD1 might be the D (5 bases). The CDR3 runs to 14 residues. In germline, CDR1 is SGHTA, CDR2 FQGNSA. V was clipped by 1 base and J by 5 bases, with 11 bases between them.

This chain links TRBV6-5 with TRBJ1-5; no definite D call. Germline V gene lookup returns CDR1 MNHEY and CDR2 SVGAGI. The CDR3 totals 14 residues. The ends were cut back, 7 bases at V and 2 bases at J, with 12 bases in the middle. CDR3 amino acids: CASIVGLGNQPQHF. In DNA, the CDR3 is TGTGCCAGCATAGTGGGCTTGGGCAATCAGCCCCAGCATTTT.

The V gene is TRBV18, the J gene TRBJ2-5, with a weak D call TRBD2 (6 bases). The CDR3 is made up of 15 amino acids. Trimming took 2 bases from V and 5 from J, leaving 15 bases between them. Germline V lookup: CDR1 KGHSH, CDR2 LQKENI. The CDR3 is CASSPLAGLGETQYF. The CDR3 bases are TGTGCCAGCTCACCATTGGCGGGGCTTGGGGAGACCCAGTACTTC. Drawing the rest from reference TRBV18 and TRBJ2-5, the complete variable domain is NAGVMQNPRHLVRRRGQEARLRCSPMKGHSHVYWYRQLPEEGLKFMVYLQKENIIDESGMPKERFSAEFPKEGPSILRIQQVVRGDSAAYFCASSPLAGLGETQYFGPGTRLLVL.

This clone appeared a few times. V and J are TRBV7-9 and TRBJ1-4, with 10 nucleotides matching TRBD1. From germline, CDR1 is SEHNR and CDR2 FQNEAQ (reference sequence). The CDR3 runs to 14 residues. Unmatched junction bases numbered 5, after V lost 5 bases and J lost 8 bases. The CDR3 region is CASSKGQGKEKLFF. CDR3 nucleotides: TGTGCCAGCAGCAAGGGACAGGGGAAAGAAAAACTGTTTTTT.

The chain joins TRBV7-9 to TRBJ1-5; no clear D. The CDR3 has 14 residues. The germline CDR1 and CDR2 sequences are SEHNR and FQNEAQ (reference sequence). V was clipped by 3 bases and J by 3 bases, with 9 bases between them. The CDR3 sequence is CASSFGQYNQPQHF. CDR3 sequence (DNA): TGTGCCAGCAGCTTTGGGCAGTACAATCAGCCCCAGCATTTT.

This rearrangement joins TRBV7-9 to TRBJ1-1; 7 positions agree with TRBD1. This CDR3 is built from 16 residues. Trimming cost V 2 bases and J 3 bases; bases outside gene matches: 9. Germline V gene sequence: CDR1 SEHNR, CDR2 FQNEAQ (reference sequence). The DNA for the CDR3 is TGTGCCAGCAGCTTACCCAGGGGGAGAGTGGACACTGAAGCTTTCTTT. As protein: CASSLPRGRVDTEAFF.

The chain combines TRBV27 with TRBJ1-5; 7 bases are a match to TRBD1. From germline, CDR1 is MNHEY and CDR2 SMNVEV (reference sequence). The junction had 5 bases not matched to a gene; V was cut back by 9 bases and J by 6 bases. This CDR3 comprises 12 residues. The CDR3 DNA reads TGTGCCAGTGGGACAGCAGGTCAGCCCCAGCATTTT. It translates to CASGTAGQPQHF.

This sequence joins TRBV2 and TRBJ2-5, with unresolved D. The CDR3 is 11 amino acids. Germline V gives CDR1 SNHLY, CDR2 FYNNEI. V was clipped by 7 bases and J by 5 bases, with 8 bases between them. CDR3 loop: CASKTRETQYF. CDR3 in DNA: TGTGCCAGCAAAACGAGGGAGACCCAGTACTTC.